Listed below are T cell receptor beta chains from one sample, sequenced in a study of T-cell memory formation after mild COVID-19. TCRdb fed the 5' RACE reads into MiXCR, producing one record per CDR3 protein. This table holds about 500,000 distinct CDR3 sequences, approximately 20% found once. The specimen was PBMCs or a T cell subset sorted from them (not recorded which). Receptors originate from an adult woman who had mild COVID-19 (a few samples of this study predate the infection). Cell type and time point are not known. Each CDR3 is given with its conserved first and last residue. D genes are given only for firm matches. Not every row has a clone size; where given, it reads once, few, many or a size class.

TRBJ2-1 TRBV7-3 16 few - CASSSWEADSYNEQFF TGTGCCAGCAGCTCCTGGGAGGCAGACTCCTACAATGAGCAGTTCTTC
TRBJ1-3 TRBV6-5 14 few - CASSGAKAGNTIYF TGTGCCAGCTCGGGGGCCAAGGCCGGAAACACCATATATTTT
TRBJ2-1 TRBV7-9 10 many - CASSWEGQFF TGTGCCAGCAGCTGGGAAGGCCAGTTCTTC
TRBJ2-5 TRBV5-1 14 - - CASSLAQGTETQYF TGCGCCAGCAGCTTGGCCCAGGGTACGGAGACCCAGTACTTC
TRBJ2-3 TRBV12-3/TRBV12-4 14 few TRBD1 CASNRQGGTDTQYF TGTGCCAGCAACCGACAGGGCGGCACAGATACGCAGTATTTT
TRBJ2-7 TRBV29-1 11 - - CSARSAHEQYF TGCAGCGCCAGGTCAGCCCACGAGCAGTACTTC
TRBJ2-1 TRBV15 14 - TRBD1 CATSSRTGTIEQFF TGTGCCACCAGCTCGCGGACAGGGACAATTGAGCAGTTCTTC
TRBJ2-7 TRBV4-1 14 - - CASSQDRTSYEQYF TGCGCCAGCAGCCAAGACAGGACCTCCTACGAGCAGTACTTC
TRBJ1-5 TRBV20-1 13 few - CSAKDSNNQPQHF TGCAGTGCCAAAGACAGCAACAATCAGCCCCAGCATTTT
TRBJ2-1 TRBV29-1 13 few TRBD1 CSVETGTGEKQFF TGCAGCGTTGAGACCGGGACAGGGGAGAAGCAGTTCTTC
TRBJ2-1 TRBV5-1 14 - - CASSLRQTTGEQFF TGCGCCAGCAGCTTGAGGCAAACAACGGGTGAGCAGTTCTTC
TRBJ2-7 TRBV12-3/TRBV12-4 16 few TRBD2 CASSLELGLAYGEQYF TGTGCCAGCAGTTTAGAGTTAGGACTAGCGTACGGCGAGCAGTACTTC
TRBJ2-1 TRBV3-1 12 many - CASSQGLLEQFF TGTGCCAGCAGCCAAGGGCTGCTCGAGCAGTTCTTC
TRBJ1-1 TRBV6-1 14 - - CASRPQAENTEAFF TGTGCCAGCAGGCCACAGGCGGAGAACACTGAAGCTTTCTTT
TRBJ1-4 TRBV28 17 - - CASSLDPRGRSNEKLFF TGTGCCAGCAGTTTGGACCCGCGGGGGCGGTCTAATGAAAAACTGTTTTTT
TRBJ2-7 TRBV5-1 12 - - CASSWDLYEQYF TGCGCCAGCAGCTGGGACCTATACGAGCAGTACTTC
TRBJ2-1 TRBV4-3 15 - - CASSEGTASYNEQFF TGCGCCAGCAGCGAGGGGACGGCCTCCTACAATGAGCAGTTCTTC
TRBJ2-7 TRBV7-2 21 few TRBD2 CASSFRSSGTSGRPEFYEQYF TGTGCCAGCAGCTTTCGGTCGTCCGGGACTAGCGGGAGGCCAGAATTCTACGAGCAGTACTTC
TRBJ2-1 TRBV11-3 14 - TRBD2 CASSLEGLAVEQFF TGTGCCAGCAGCTTAGAAGGACTAGCGGTTGAGCAGTTCTTC
TRBJ1-1 TRBV20-1 12 - - CSASFPGVGAFF TGCAGTGCTAGTTTCCCTGGGGTAGGAGCTTTCTTT
TRBJ1-1 TRBV3-1 17 - - CASSQEKGGGLNTEAFF TGTGCCAGCAGCCAAGAAAAAGGGGGGGGACTGAACACTGAAGCTTTCTTT
TRBJ1-1 TRBV19 13 - TRBD1 CASGTAKGTEAFF TGTGCCAGTGGGACAGCAAAAGGCACTGAAGCTTTCTTT
TRBJ2-2 TRBV12-3/TRBV12-4 13 many - CASSLFGNGELFF -
TRBJ2-2 TRBV7-8 17 - TRBD2 CASSLANGGAYTGELFF TGTGCCAGCAGCTTAGCCAACGGGGGGGCCTACACCGGGGAGCTGTTTTTT
TRBJ1-1 TRBV29-1 13 - - CSFWTGLNTEAFF TGCAGCTTCTGGACGGGACTGAACACTGAAGCTTTCTTT
TRBJ2-3 TRBV7-9 17 - TRBD2 CASSLGRTSPRTDTQYF TGTGCCAGCAGCTTGGGGCGGACTAGTCCTCGGACAGATACGCAGTATTTT
TRBJ2-1 TRBV21-1 15 - - CASSKAKGPNNEQFF TGTGCCAGCAGCAAAGCGAAGGGACCCAACAATGAGCAGTTCTTC
TRBJ1-2 TRBV2 10 - - CASGGYGYTF TGTGCCAGCGGGGGCTATGGCTACACCTTC
TRBJ1-5 TRBV9 14 few - CASSAGATNQPQHF TGTGCCAGCAGCGCAGGGGCCACCAATCAGCCCCAGCATTTT
TRBJ1-1 TRBV20-1 13 - TRBD1 CSALTGENTEAFF TGCAGTGCACTCACAGGGGAGAACACTGAAGCTTTCTTT
TRBJ2-1 TRBV7-3 15 - - CASSPTSGRNNEQFF TGTGCCAGCAGCCCAACATCCGGGCGAAACAATGAGCAGTTCTTC
TRBJ1-1 TRBV20-1 12 - - CSAISYRDEAFF TGCAGTGCTATCTCTTACAGGGATGAAGCTTTCTTT
TRBJ2-3 TRBV29-1 14 - - CSVEMKGRVDTQYF TGCAGCGTTGAAATGAAAGGGAGAGTGGATACGCAGTATTTT
TRBJ2-1 TRBV11-3 16 - TRBD2 CASSRDPGGSYNEQFF TGTGCCAGCAGCCGCGACCCGGGAGGTTCATACAATGAGCAGTTCTTC
TRBJ1-5 TRBV7-6 14 - - CASSLLGRGQPQHF TGTGCCAGCAGCTTACTTGGGAGGGGACAGCCCCAGCATTTT
TRBJ1-1 TRBV12-3/TRBV12-4 15 - - CASSLQGSAVVEAFF TGTGCCAGCAGTTTACAGGGCAGTGCGGTGGTGGAAGCTTTCTTT
TRBJ2-1 TRBV6-6 15 - - CASAGTEGSYNEQFF TGTGCCAGCGCGGGGACCGAGGGGTCCTACAATGAGCAGTTCTTC
TRBJ1-2 TRBV11-2 16 - - CASSPLRGGPAYGYTF TGTGCCAGCAGCCCGCTGCGGGGGGGGCCGGCGTATGGCTACACCTTC
TRBJ1-5 TRBV5-1 16 - - CASTHPTILEFQPQHF TGCGCCAGCACCCACCCGACAATTTTGGAGTTTCAGCCCCAGCATTTT
TRBJ2-5 TRBV4-1 16 - TRBD1 CASSQALQGAGETQYF TGCGCCAGCAGCCAAGCCCTACAGGGGGCGGGTGAGACCCAGTACTTC
TRBJ2-3 TRBV24-1 16 - TRBD2 CATSDPLAGAADTQYF TGTGCCACCAGTGACCCACTAGCGGGAGCGGCAGATACGCAGTATTTT
TRBJ2-7 TRBV18 16 - - CASSPQGQSSSYEQYF TGTGCCAGCTCACCCCAAGGACAGTCAAGCTCCTACGAGCAGTACTTC
TRBJ2-7 TRBV4-3 18 few - CASSQDRGRQTASYEQYF TGCGCCAGCAGCCAAGACCGGGGGCGGCAAACCGCTTCCTACGAGCAGTACTTC
TRBJ2-7 TRBV12-3/TRBV12-4 14 few - CASSFGAGVYEQYF TGTGCCAGCAGTTTCGGGGCAGGGGTATACGAGCAGTACTTC
TRBJ2-7 TRBV4-1 16 many TRBD1 CASSQPGTGGAYEQYF TGCGCCAGCAGCCAACCAGGGACAGGGGGAGCCTACGAGCAGTACTTC
TRBJ2-3 TRBV29-1 12 few - CSVFDGTDTQYF TGCAGCGTTTTTGATGGCACAGATACGCAGTATTTT
TRBJ2-3 TRBV6-6 15 - TRBD1 CASSETGGITDTQYF TGTGCCAGCAGCGAGACAGGGGGCATCACAGATACGCAGTATTTT
TRBJ2-6 TRBV5-1 16 few TRBD1 CASSWNRGPGANVLTF TGCGCCAGCAGCTGGAACAGGGGGCCTGGGGCCAACGTCCTGACTTTC
TRBJ2-5 TRBV19 13 - - CASHGRRRETQYF TGTGCCAGCCATGGACGAAGGAGGGAGACCCAGTACTTC
TRBJ2-1 TRBV7-2 15 many TRBD2 CASSESRGRGNEQFF TGTGCCAGCAGCGAGTCTCGCGGGAGGGGCAATGAGCAGTTCTTC
TRBJ2-7 TRBV20-1 13 few - CSASSQSGYEQYF TGCAGTGCTAGCTCCCAGAGTGGTTACGAGCAGTACTTC
TRBJ1-2 TRBV10-3 11 few - CAITGLGGYTF TGTGCCATCACAGGGCTTGGTGGCTACACCTTC
TRBJ2-1 TRBV7-3 14 - - CASSSPGTRREQFF TGTGCCAGCAGCTCACCAGGAACCAGGCGTGAGCAGTTCTTC
TRBJ2-7 TRBV7-9 13 few TRBD1 CASSTMTGLEQYF TGTGCCAGCAGCACGATGACAGGGCTGGAGCAGTACTTC
TRBJ2-5 TRBV7-9 14 - - CASSLLREKETQYF TGTGCCAGCAGCTTGTTAAGGGAGAAAGAGACCCAGTACTTC